The entry below gives a single T cell receptor beta chain sequence along with its context. Authors' methods: Reference gene primers were amplified, and this amplification served to estimate nucleated cell counts. The protocol was immunoSEQ multiplex PCR, while the TCRdb copy is restricted to in-frame clones and leaves out a portion. Clone size and the V and J calls come from that table; the DNA yielded D and trimming. Of about 110,000 clones listed, 75% to 80% are singletons. Trimming stripped 4 bases from V and 6 bases from J, with 6 bases between. The CDR3 is 11 amino acids. Per germline, CDR1 SQVTM and CDR2 ANQGSEA. The data belong to a study of blood T cell repertoires in COVID-19. On the study more broadly: Spain, Italy and the United States supplied samples that represented acute and convalescent COVID-19. Sources were T cells, B-cell-depleted T cells, or PBMCs; the material itself was cDNA or gDNA.

This rearrangement joins TRBV29-1 to TRBJ2-2, with D hard to call. The receptor was derived from a woman aged 80 or over with active or convalescent COVID-19. The specimen was peripheral blood. The CDR3 bases are TGCAGCGTTGTCTTCGCCGGGGAGCTGTTTTTT. Protein sequence: CSVVFAGELFF.